The 19 T cell receptor beta chains given below trace back to one sample, sequenced in a study of T cells in localized non-small cell lung cancer. Generated by immunoSEQ multiplex PCR, the TCRdb table keeps only in-frame clones and is missing some. The sample carries approximately 29,000 clones, approximately 80% recorded once. This material consisted of peripheral blood, taken before any cancer treatment. All receptors come from a male donor at least 60 years old with stage II squamous cell lung carcinoma.

Points on this clone: Other DNA sequences in the sample encode the same CDR3. The CDR3 loop is CATSRDRQTEAFF. The CDR3 nucleotides read TGTGCCACCAGCAGGGATCGACAAACTGAAGCTTTCTTT. J is TRBJ1-1 and V is TRBV15; D ambiguous. Germline assignment: CDR1 LNHNV and CDR2 YYDKDF (reference sequence). V was shortened by 3 bases and J by 5 bases, with 10 bases between the two germline ends. CDR3 length: 13 residues.

The genes are TRBV5-1 and TRBJ1-3; D remains unclear. The germline V and J ends were trimmed by 1 base and 0 bases, with 8 bases remaining between them. The CDR3 length is 15 residues. Germline V gives CDR1 SGHRS, CDR2 YFSETQ. CDR3: CASSLWDGSGNTIYF. CDR3 coding DNA: TGCGCCAGCAGCTTGTGGGATGGCTCTGGAAACACCATATATTTT.

This sequence joins TRBV5-1 and TRBJ1-1, with TRBD1 matching 7 bases. The V gene end was trimmed by 3 bases and the J gene end by 1 base; junction bases not matched to a gene: 9. This CDR3 is 16 amino acids long. CDR1 and CDR2 (germline): SGHRS, YFSETQ. Here the CDR3 DNA reads TGCGCCAGCAGCTCCCAGGGGGACCAAACGAACACTGAAGCTTTCTTT. It codes for CASSSQGDQTNTEAFF.

This clone was seen once. This chain uses TRBV25-1 with TRBJ1-2; the D is unclear. Per the germline V gene, CDR1 is MGHDK and CDR2 is SYGVNS. V was cut by 1 base and J by 6 bases, with 18 bases left in between. The CDR3 has 16 residues. The CDR3 sequence is CASSESRRALSNGYTF. DNA for the CDR3: TGTGCCAGCAGTGAATCCCGCCGGGCCCTTTCGAATGGCTACACCTTC.

V usage is TRBV9 and J usage is TRBJ1-1; 7 bases agree with TRBD1. The V segment lost 5 bases and the J segment 11 bases; nucleotides outside the gene matches: 12. The V gene's germline CDR1 is SGDLS and CDR2 YYNGEE. The CDR3 contains 13 residues. Here the CDR3 DNA reads TGTGCCAGCAGGGAAACAGGGGCCGCCCGGGCTTTCTTT. Translation gives CASRETGAARAFF.

The V gene is TRBV6-4, the J gene TRBJ2-7; D may be TRBD1 (5 bases). Trimming removed 2 bases from V and 5 bases from J, with 10 bases in between. The V gene's germline CDR1 is MRHNA and CDR2 SNTAGT. CDR3 length: 13 residues. CDR3 DNA: TGTGCCAGCAGTGACCACCAGGGCCACGAGCAGTACTTC. As protein: CASSDHQGHEQYF.

The chain employs TRBV5-1 and TRBJ2-5; D is possibly TRBD1 (5 bases). Between the trimmed V and J ends, which lost 4 bases and 5 bases, there was a span of 15 bases. The germline V gene encodes CDR1 SGHRS and CDR2 YFSETQ. This CDR3 has 14 residues. The CDR3 DNA reads TGCGCCAGCAGCCGACAGTCACTGGGGGAGACCCAGTACTTC. Translation: CASSRQSLGETQYF.

The J gene is TRBJ2-5, the V gene TRBV2, with 10 bases fitting TRBD2. The CDR3 length is 17 residues. Germline V CDR1 and CDR2: SNHLY, FYNNEI. The trim removed 6 bases at V and 4 bases at J, leaving 14 bases unmatched. The CDR3 loop reads CASSPTNPSGGGETQYF. CDR3 coding DNA: TGTGCCAGCAGCCCGACGAACCCAAGCGGGGGGGGAGAGACCCAGTACTTC.

The chain links TRBV6-6 to TRBJ2-2, with no clear D. Trimming left V 0 bases short and J 5 bases short, with 7 bases between. The germline V gene has CDR1 MNHNY and CDR2 SVGAGI (reference sequence). This CDR3 spans 14 amino acids. The DNA of the CDR3 is TGTGCCAGCAGTTACTCGCAGATAACCGGGGAGCTGTTTTTT. It is translated as CASSYSQITGELFF.

The V and J genes are TRBV30 and TRBJ1-6; 8 nucleotides align to TRBD1. The V and J ends lost 4 bases and 6 bases, in that order; junction bases with no gene match: 2. The CDR3 extends over 13 amino acids. CDR1 is GTSNPN, CDR2 SVGIG, per germline (reference sequence). The DNA for the CDR3 is TGTGCCTGGACCGACAGGGGTAATTCACCCCTCCACTTT. Translation gives CAWTDRGNSPLHF.

V gene TRBV11-2 combines with J gene TRBJ2-7; no firm D call. Germline loops: CDR1 SGHAT, CDR2 FQNNGV. This CDR3 spans 11 amino acids. V lost 4 bases and J 6 bases, leaving 7 bases between the germline ends. CDR3 in amino acids: CASSYGVEQYF. For the CDR3, the DNA is TGTGCCAGCAGCTATGGTGTCGAGCAGTACTTC.

This chain uses TRBV11-2 with TRBJ2-2; D call uncertain. The CDR3 has 14 amino acids. Germline V gives CDR1 SGHAT, CDR2 FQNNGV. Trimming shortened V by 0 bases and J by 4 bases, and 6 bases separated the two germline ends. The CDR3 loop reads CASSLEASTGELFF. In nucleotides, the CDR3 is TGTGCCAGCAGCTTAGAGGCAAGCACCGGGGAGCTGTTTTTT.

The gene calls are TRBV11-3 and TRBJ2-1; tentatively, D is TRBD1 (5 bases). V gave up 5 bases and J gave up 4 bases, with 9 bases separating them. This CDR3 comprises 13 residues. From germline, CDR1 is SGHNT and CDR2 YENEEA. The CDR3, as DNA: TGTGCCAGCAGCCCTGACAGTTACAATGAGCAGTTCTTC. It translates to CASSPDSYNEQFF.

The chain recombines TRBV7-8 with TRBJ1-2; no reliable D call. V was clipped by 5 bases and J by 6 bases, with 10 bases between them. The germline V gene has CDR1 SGHVS and CDR2 FQNEAQ. The CDR3 length is 12 residues. DNA of the CDR3: TGTGCCAGCAGCCTACAGCCCGATGGCTACACCTTC. Residues: CASSLQPDGYTF.

This rearrangement joins TRBV13 to TRBJ1-6; D gene uncertain. The germline CDR1 and CDR2 sequences are PRHDT and FYEKMQ (reference sequence). With 2 bases removed from V and 8 bases from J, the gap between germline ends came to 10 bases. The CDR3 spans 14 residues. The CDR3 region has the DNA TGTGCCAGCAGCTTAACTATAAGCGATTCACCCCTCCACTTT. Translated, it gives CASSLTISDSPLHF.

In its sample, this clone was seen a few times. The chain has TRBV5-5 and TRBJ1-1; TRBD1 agrees at 8 bases. V dropped 4 bases and J dropped 8; count of bases not matched to a gene: 16. From germline, CDR1 is SGHKS and CDR2 YYEKEE (reference sequence). This CDR3 comprises 16 residues. The CDR3 spells CASSNWRQGTLSEAFF. CDR3 nucleotide sequence: TGTGCCAGCAGCAACTGGCGACAGGGGACCTTATCAGAAGCTTTCTTT.

As for this clone: Other nucleotide sequences in the sample specify the same CDR3. Written as DNA, the CDR3 is TGTGCCTGGAGTGCCTCAGGGAGTCGGCAGCCCCAGCATTTT. This codes for CAWSASGSRQPQHF. The chain recombines TRBV30 with TRBJ1-5; TRBD1 might be the D (5 bases). V shed 1 base and J shed 7 bases, with 14 bases lying between them. CDR1 is GTSNPN, CDR2 SVGIG, per germline (reference sequence). CDR3 length: 14 amino acids.

The V and J genes are TRBV7-8 and TRBJ1-4; 7 bases are shared with TRBD1. V gave up 8 bases and J gave up 7 bases; unmatched junction bases: 13. Germline V gene data show CDR1 as SGHVS and CDR2 as FQNEAQ. CDR3 length equals 15 residues. The CDR3: CASYPGGGRGEKLFF. CDR3 DNA: TGTGCCAGCTACCCAGGGGGGGGACGTGGTGAAAAACTGTTTTTT.

The CDR3 DNA follows: TGTGCCAGCAGCGCCCTGCCTAGCGGTTACACCGGGGAGCTGTTTTTT. It yields the protein CASSALPSGYTGELFF. V and J are TRBV7-3 and TRBJ2-2; 7 nucleotides line up with TRBD2. With 5 bases clipped from V and 3 bases from J, the junction kept 9 bases outside the gene matches. CDR1 and CDR2 from the germline V gene are SGHTA and FQGTGA. The CDR3 runs to 16 residues.